This TCR beta chain was observed in a study of blood T cell repertoires in COVID-19. Overall study context: Samples representing acute and convalescent COVID-19 were sourced from the United States, Italy and Spain. The cDNA or gDNA used as material had been derived from T cells, B-cell-depleted T cells, or PBMCs.

Generated by immunoSEQ multiplex PCR, the TCRdb table keeps only in-frame clones and is missing some. The sample lists about 190,000 clones, around 79% occurring once. This CDR3 spans 16 amino acids. CDR1 is MNHEY and CDR2 is SMNVEV in the germline V gene (reference sequence). The V gene end was trimmed by 5 bases and the J gene end by 5 bases; junction bases not matched to a gene: 11. The TCR originated in a woman aged 45 to 65 with acute or convalescent COVID-19. The specimen sequenced was peripheral blood. The chain links TRBV27 to TRBJ1-1; the match to TRBD1 covers 10 bases. CDR3 sequence (DNA): TGTGCCAGCAGTCGGAACCCGACAGGGGGCAGAACTGAAGCTTTCTTT. Translating gives CASSRNPTGGRTEAFF.